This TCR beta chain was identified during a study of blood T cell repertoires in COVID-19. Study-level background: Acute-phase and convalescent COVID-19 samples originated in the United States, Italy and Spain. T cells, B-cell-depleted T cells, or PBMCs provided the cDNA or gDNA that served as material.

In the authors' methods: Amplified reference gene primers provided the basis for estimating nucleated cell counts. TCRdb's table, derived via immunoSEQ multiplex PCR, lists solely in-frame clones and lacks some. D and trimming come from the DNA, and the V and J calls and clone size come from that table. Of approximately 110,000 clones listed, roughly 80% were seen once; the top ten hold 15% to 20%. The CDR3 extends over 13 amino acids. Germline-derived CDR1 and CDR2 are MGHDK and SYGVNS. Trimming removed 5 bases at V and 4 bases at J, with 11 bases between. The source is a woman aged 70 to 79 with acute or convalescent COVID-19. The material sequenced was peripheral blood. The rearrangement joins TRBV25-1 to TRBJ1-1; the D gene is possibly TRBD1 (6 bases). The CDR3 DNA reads TGTGCCAGCAGTCAGGGGCGGGCCACTGAAGCTTTCTTT. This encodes CASSQGRATEAFF.